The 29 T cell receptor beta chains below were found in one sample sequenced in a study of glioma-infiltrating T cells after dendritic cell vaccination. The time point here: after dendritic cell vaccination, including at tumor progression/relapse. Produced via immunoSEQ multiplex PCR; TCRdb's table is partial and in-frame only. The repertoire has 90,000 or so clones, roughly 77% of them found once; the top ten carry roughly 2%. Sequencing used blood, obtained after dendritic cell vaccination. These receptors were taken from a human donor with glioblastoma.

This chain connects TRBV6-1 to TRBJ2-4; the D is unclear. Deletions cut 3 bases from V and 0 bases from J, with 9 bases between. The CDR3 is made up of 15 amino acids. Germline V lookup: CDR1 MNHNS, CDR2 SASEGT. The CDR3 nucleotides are TGTGCCAGCAGTGACAATAGTAGAGCCAAAAACATTCAGTACTTC. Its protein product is CASSDNSRAKNIQYF.

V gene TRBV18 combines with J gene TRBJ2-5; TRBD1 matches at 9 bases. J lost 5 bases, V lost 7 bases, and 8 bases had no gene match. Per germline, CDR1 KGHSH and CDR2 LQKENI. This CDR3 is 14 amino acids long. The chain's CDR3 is CASFSGQGAETQYF. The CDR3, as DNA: TGTGCCAGCTTCTCGGGACAGGGTGCGGAGACCCAGTACTTC.

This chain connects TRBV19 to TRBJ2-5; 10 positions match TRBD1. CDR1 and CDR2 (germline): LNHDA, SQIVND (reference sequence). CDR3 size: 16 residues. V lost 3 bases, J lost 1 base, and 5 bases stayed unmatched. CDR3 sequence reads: CASSIGGQGSQETQYF. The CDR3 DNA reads TGTGCCAGTAGTATTGGGGGACAGGGGTCCCAAGAGACCCAGTACTTC.

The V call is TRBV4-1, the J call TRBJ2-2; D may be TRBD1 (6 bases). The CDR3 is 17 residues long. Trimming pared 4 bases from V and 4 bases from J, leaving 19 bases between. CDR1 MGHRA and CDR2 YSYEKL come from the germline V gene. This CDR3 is CASSRTIRTDFTGELFF. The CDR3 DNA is TGCGCCAGCAGCCGCACCATCCGGACAGACTTCACCGGGGAGCTGTTTTTT.

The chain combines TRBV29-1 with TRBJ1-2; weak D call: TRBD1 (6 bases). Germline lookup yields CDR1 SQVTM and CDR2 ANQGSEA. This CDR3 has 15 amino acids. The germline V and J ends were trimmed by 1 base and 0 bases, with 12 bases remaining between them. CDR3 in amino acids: CSVEGGTSTNYGYTF. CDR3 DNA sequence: TGCAGCGTTGAAGGGGGGACATCAACTAACTATGGCTACACCTTC. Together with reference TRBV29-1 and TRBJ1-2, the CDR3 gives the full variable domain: SAVISQKPSRDICQRGTSLTIQCQVDSQVTMMFWYRQQPGQSLTLIATANQGSEATYESGFVIDKFPISRPNLTFSTLTVSNMSPEDSSIYLCSVEGGTSTNYGYTFGSGTRLTVV.

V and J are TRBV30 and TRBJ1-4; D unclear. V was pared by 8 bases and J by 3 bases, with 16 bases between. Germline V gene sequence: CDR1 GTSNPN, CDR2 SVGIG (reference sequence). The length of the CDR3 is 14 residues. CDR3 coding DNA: TGTGCCCTACGCGGGGATCTATCTAATGAAAAACTGTTTTTT. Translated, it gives CALRGDLSNEKLFF.

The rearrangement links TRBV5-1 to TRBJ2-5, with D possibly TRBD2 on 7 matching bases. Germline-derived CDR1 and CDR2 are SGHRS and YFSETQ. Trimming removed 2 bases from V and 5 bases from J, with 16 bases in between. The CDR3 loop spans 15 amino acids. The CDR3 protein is CASSLGGAGRETQYF. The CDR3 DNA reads TGCGCCAGCAGCTTAGGGGGGGCCGGTAGGGAGACCCAGTACTTC.

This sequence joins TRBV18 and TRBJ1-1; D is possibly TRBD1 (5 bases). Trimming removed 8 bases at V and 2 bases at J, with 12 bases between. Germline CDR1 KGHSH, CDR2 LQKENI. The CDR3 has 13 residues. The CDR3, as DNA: TGTGCCAGCCAACCGACAGTTAACACTGAAGCTTTCTTT. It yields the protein CASQPTVNTEAFF.

This CDR3 reads CASSFSGDTYNEQFF. CDR3 coding DNA: TGCGCCAGCAGCTTTAGCGGCGACACTTACAATGAGCAGTTCTTC. The chain combines TRBV5-1 with TRBJ2-1; TRBD2 is a possible D gene (6 bases). In germline, CDR1 is SGHRS, CDR2 YFSETQ. V was shortened by 2 bases and J by 4 bases, with 13 bases between the two germline ends. The CDR3 has 15 amino acids. Using reference TRBV5-1 and TRBJ2-1 for the parts outside the CDR3, the full variable domain is KAGVTQTPRYLIKTRGQQVTLSCSPISGHRSVSWYQQTPGQGLQFLFEYFSETQRNKGNFPGRFSGRQFSNSRSEMNVSTLELGDSALYLCASSFSGDTYNEQFFGPGTRLTVL.

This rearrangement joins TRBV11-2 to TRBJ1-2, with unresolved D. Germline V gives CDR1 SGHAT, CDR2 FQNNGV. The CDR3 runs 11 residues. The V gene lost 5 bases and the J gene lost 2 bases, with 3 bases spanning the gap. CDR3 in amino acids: CASSLNYGYTF. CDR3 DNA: TGTGCCAGCAGCCTAAACTATGGCTACACCTTC.

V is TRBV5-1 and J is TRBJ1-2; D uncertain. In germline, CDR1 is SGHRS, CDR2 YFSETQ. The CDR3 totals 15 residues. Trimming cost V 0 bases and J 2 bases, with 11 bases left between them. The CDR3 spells CASSLALGLNYGYTF. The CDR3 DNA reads TGCGCCAGCAGCTTGGCGCTCGGACTGAACTATGGCTACACCTTC. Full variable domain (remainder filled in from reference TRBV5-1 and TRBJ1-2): KAGVTQTPRYLIKTRGQQVTLSCSPISGHRSVSWYQQTPGQGLQFLFEYFSETQRNKGNFPGRFSGRQFSNSRSEMNVSTLELGDSALYLCASSLALGLNYGYTFGSGTRLTVV.

The CDR3 coding sequence is TGTGCCAGCATACCGCGACAGGGGAATGAAAAACTGTTTTTT. Translating it yields CASIPRQGNEKLFF. The gene calls are TRBV5-8 and TRBJ1-4, with 8 positions matching TRBD1. Per germline, CDR1 SGHTS and CDR2 YDEGEE. J was trimmed by 5 bases and V by 6 bases; bases with no gene match: 6. The CDR3 sequence is 14 residues long.

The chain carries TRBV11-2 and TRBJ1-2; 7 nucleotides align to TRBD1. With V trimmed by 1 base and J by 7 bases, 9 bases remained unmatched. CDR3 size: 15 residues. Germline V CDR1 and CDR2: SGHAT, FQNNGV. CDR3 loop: CASSLGTSDRAGYTF. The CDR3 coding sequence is TGTGCCAGCAGCTTAGGGACCTCCGACAGGGCTGGCTACACCTTC.

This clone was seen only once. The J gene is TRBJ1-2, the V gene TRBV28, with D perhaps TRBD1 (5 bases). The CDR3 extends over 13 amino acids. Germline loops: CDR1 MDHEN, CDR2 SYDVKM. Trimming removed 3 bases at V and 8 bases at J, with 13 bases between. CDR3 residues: CASSLGREGGYTF. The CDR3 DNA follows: TGTGCCAGCAGTTTGGGCAGGGAAGGGGGCTACACCTTC.

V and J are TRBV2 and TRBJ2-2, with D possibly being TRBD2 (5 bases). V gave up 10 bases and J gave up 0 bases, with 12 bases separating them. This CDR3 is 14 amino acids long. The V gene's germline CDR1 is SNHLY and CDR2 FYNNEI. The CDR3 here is CATQSGANTGELFF. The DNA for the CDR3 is TGTGCCACCCAGAGCGGAGCGAACACCGGGGAGCTGTTTTTT.

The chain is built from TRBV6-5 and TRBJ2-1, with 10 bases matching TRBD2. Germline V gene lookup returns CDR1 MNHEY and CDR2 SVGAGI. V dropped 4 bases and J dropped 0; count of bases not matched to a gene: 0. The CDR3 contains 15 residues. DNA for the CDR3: TGTGCCAGCAGTTCTAGCGGGAGCTCCTACAATGAGCAGTTCTTC. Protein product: CASSSSGSSYNEQFF.

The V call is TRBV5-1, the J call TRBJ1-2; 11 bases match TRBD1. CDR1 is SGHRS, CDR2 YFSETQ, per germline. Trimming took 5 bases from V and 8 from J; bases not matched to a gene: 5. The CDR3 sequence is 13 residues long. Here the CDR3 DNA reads TGCGCCAGCAGTCCGGACAGGGGGCCGGGCTACACCTTC. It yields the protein CASSPDRGPGYTF.

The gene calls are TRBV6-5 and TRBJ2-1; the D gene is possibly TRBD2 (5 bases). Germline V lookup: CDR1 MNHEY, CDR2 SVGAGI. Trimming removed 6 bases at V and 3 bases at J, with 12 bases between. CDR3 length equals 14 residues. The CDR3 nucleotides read TGTGCCAGCAGGGACTTAGGTCTCTACAATGAGCAGTTCTTC. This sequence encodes CASRDLGLYNEQFF.

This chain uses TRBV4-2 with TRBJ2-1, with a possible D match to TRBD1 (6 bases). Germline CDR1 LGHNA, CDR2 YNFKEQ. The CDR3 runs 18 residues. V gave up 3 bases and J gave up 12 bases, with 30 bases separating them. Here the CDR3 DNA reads TGTGCCAGCAGCCATCCGGACAGTACCGGCCCAGAGAGCCCTTTGCAGTTCTTC. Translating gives CASSHPDSTGPESPLQFF.

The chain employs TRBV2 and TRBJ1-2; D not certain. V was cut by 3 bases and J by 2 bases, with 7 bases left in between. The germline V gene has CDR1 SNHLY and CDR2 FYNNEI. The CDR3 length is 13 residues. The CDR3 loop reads CASSDHGNYGYTF. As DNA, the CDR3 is TGTGCCAGCAGTGATCACGGGAACTATGGCTACACCTTC. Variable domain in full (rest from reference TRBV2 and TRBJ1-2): EPEVTQTPSHQVTQMGQEVILRCVPISNHLYFYWYRQILGQKVEFLVSFYNNEISEKSEIFDDQFSVERPDGSNFTLKIRSTKLEDSAMYFCASSDHGNYGYTFGSGTRLTVV.

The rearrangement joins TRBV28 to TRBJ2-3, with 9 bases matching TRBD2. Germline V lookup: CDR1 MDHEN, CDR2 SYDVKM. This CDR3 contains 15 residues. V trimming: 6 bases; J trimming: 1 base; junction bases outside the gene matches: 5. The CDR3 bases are TGTGCCAGCAGGACTAGCGGAGCCCGCACAGATACGCAGTATTTT. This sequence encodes CASRTSGARTDTQYF.

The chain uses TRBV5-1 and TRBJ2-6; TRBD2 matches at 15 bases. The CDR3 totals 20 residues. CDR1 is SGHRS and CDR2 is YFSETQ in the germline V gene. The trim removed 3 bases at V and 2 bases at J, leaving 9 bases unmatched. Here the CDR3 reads CASSSSGLAGGLTGANVLTF. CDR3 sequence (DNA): TGCGCCAGCAGCTCCTCGGGACTAGCGGGAGGTTTGACTGGGGCCAACGTCCTGACTTTC. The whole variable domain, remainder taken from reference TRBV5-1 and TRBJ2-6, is KAGVTQTPRYLIKTRGQQVTLSCSPISGHRSVSWYQQTPGQGLQFLFEYFSETQRNKGNFPGRFSGRQFSNSRSEMNVSTLELGDSALYLCASSSSGLAGGLTGANVLTFGAGSRLTVL.

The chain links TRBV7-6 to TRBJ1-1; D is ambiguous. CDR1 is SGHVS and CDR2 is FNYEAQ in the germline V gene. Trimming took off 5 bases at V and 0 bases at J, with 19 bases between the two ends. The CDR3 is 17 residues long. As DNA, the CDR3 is TGTGCCAGCAGCGTAAGTGCCCTACAGTCCATGAACACTGAAGCTTTCTTT. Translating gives CASSVSALQSMNTEAFF.

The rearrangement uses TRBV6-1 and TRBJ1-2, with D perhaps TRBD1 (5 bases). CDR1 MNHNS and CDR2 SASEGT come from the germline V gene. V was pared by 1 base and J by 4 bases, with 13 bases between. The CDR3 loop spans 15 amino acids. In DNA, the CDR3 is TGTGCCAGCAGTGAAGGGGCAGGGAATAGCTATGGCTACACCTTC. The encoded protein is CASSEGAGNSYGYTF.

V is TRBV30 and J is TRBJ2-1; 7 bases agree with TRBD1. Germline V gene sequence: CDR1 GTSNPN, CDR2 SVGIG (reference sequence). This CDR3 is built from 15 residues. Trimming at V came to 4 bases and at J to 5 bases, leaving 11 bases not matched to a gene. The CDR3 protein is CAWNTFRDSHNEQFF. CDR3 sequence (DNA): TGTGCCTGGAACACTTTCCGGGACAGCCACAATGAGCAGTTCTTC.

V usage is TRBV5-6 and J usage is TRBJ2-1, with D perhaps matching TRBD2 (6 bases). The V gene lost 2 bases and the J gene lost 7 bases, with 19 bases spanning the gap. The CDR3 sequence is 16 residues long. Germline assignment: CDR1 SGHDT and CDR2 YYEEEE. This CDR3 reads CASSFDLVGRENEQFF. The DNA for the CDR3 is TGTGCCAGCAGCTTTGACCTGGTAGGGCGGGAAAATGAGCAGTTCTTC.

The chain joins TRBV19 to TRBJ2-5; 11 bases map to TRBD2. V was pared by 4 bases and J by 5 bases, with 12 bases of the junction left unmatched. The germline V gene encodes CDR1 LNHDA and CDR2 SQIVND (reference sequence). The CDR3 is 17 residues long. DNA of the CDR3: TGTGCCAGTAGTACCTTACTTAGCGGGAGGGCCAGGGAGACCCAGTACTTC. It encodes CASSTLLSGRARETQYF. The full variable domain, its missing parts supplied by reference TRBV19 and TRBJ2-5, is DGGITQSPKYLFRKEGQNVTLSCEQNLNHDAMYWYRQDPGQGLRLIYYSQIVNDFQKGDIAEGYSVSREKKESFPLTVTSAQKNPTAFYLCASSTLLSGRARETQYFGPGTRLLVL.

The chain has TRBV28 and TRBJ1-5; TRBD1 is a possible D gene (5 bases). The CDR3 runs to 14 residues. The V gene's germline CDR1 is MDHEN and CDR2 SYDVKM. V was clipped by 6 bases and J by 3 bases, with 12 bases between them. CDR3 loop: CASRPGGTNQPQHF. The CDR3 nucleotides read TGTGCCAGCAGGCCTGGGGGGACCAATCAGCCCCAGCATTTT.

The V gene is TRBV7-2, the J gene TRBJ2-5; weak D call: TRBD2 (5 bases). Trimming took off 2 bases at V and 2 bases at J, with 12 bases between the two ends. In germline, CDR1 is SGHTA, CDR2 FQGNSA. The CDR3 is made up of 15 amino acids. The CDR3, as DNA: TGTGCCAGCAGCTTATTTGGGGAGACTCAAGAGACCCAGTACTTC. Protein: CASSLFGETQETQYF.